One T cell receptor beta chain is described in this entry. The data were obtained in a study of blood T cell repertoires in COVID-19. Overall study context: From T cells, B-cell-depleted T cells, or PBMCs came the material, which was cDNA or gDNA.

Germline assignment: CDR1 SGHNT and CDR2 YYREEE (reference sequence). The J segment lost 5 bases and the V segment lost 4 bases, leaving 9 bases of the junction unmatched. The CDR3 extends over 15 amino acids. Seattle's cohort entered during active infection and was followed longitudinally. Clones were sequenced by immunoSEQ multiplex PCR, and TCRdb holds only the in-frame ones, with some missing. The sample yields 100,000 to 150,000 clones, 75% to 90% seen once. This chain connects TRBV5-4 to TRBJ2-3; TRBD2 agrees at 8 bases. The sequencing sample was made of peripheral blood. This TCR was recovered from a man aged 55-75 years with COVID-19, enrolled during active disease. The CDR3, as DNA: TGTGCCAGCAGCAGATCCGGGGGGGATCTAGATACGCAGTATTTT. This gives the protein CASSRSGGDLDTQYF.